A selection of T cell receptor beta chains follows, all from one sample in a study of early T cells in non-severe SARS-CoV-2 infection. One entry per CDR3 protein, called by TCRdb with MiXCR from the 5' RACE reads. The sample lists some 60,000 distinct CDR3 sequences, 10% occurring once. Material: whole blood. The receptors originated from an adult who was a healthcare worker with PCR-confirmed SARS-CoV-2 infection or an uninfected control (not recorded which). Each CDR3 is given with its conserved first and last residue. A D gene is named only where the DNA matches it firmly. Clone sizes are given selectively: once, few, many, or a class where the clone is expanded.

CDR3 DNA	CDR3 protein	D gene	V gene	J gene	clone size
TGTGCCAGCAGCCGAGGGACTAGATCCTACGAGCAGTACTTC	CASSRGTRSYEQYF	TRBD2	TRBV3-1	TRBJ2-7	NA
TGTGCCAGCAGCTTAGCCGGATCGATCTCTGGGGCCAACGTCCTGACTTTC	CASSLAGSISGANVLTF	NA	TRBV7-3	TRBJ2-6	many
TGCAGTGCTAGGCCAGCCAGCGGGTCCCACAATGAGCAGTTCTTC	CSARPASGSHNEQFF	NA	TRBV20-1	TRBJ2-1	many
TGTGCCAGCAGCTTAGGACAGGGGGGCCTCTCTGGGGCCAACGTCCTGACTTTC	CASSLGQGGLSGANVLTF	TRBD1	TRBV7-9	TRBJ2-6	many
TGTGCCAGCAGTTATGCCAGACCCTCCTACAATGAGCAGTTCTTC	CASSYARPSYNEQFF	NA	TRBV6-5	TRBJ2-1	NA
TGCAGCGTTGAAACGGGGAGCACAGATACGCAGTATTTT	CSVETGSTDTQYF	NA	TRBV29-1	TRBJ2-3	many
TGCGCCAGCAGCTTCTACTCAGCTGACCTCTCCGAGCAGTACTTC	CASSFYSADLSEQYF	NA	TRBV5-1	TRBJ2-7	many
TGCGCCAGCAGCCCCCAAAGCGGGAGAGCAGATACGCAGTATTTT	CASSPQSGRADTQYF	TRBD2	TRBV5-1	TRBJ2-3	NA
TGCGCCAGCAGCTTGGAACGATACCGGGACGGCGAAGCTTTCTTT	CASSLERYRDGEAFF	NA	TRBV5-1	TRBJ1-1	few
TGTGCCAGCAGCTCCCCGGACAGGGCAAACGAGCAGTACTTC	CASSSPDRANEQYF	TRBD1	TRBV7-6	TRBJ2-7	few
TGTGCCAGCAGTTTATCGTACAGGGCGGGGGCCAACGTCCTGACTTTC	CASSLSYRAGANVLTF	NA	TRBV27	TRBJ2-6	few
TGCGCCAGCAGCCAAGATAACCCTAAAAGAGGACCACGTTACGAGCAGTACTTC	CASSQDNPKRGPRYEQYF	NA	TRBV4-3	TRBJ2-7	few
TGTGCCAGCAGCTTAGTATCGGGAGCGGGCGATACGCAGTATTTT	CASSLVSGAGDTQYF	NA	TRBV7-2	TRBJ2-3	few
TGCAGTGCTAGTCAGGGACACTACAATGAGCAGTTCTTC	CSASQGHYNEQFF	NA	TRBV20-1	TRBJ2-1	NA
TGTGCTAGTGGTCCTGGGACAACTAGCACAGATACGCAGTATTTT	CASGPGTTSTDTQYF	NA	TRBV12-5	TRBJ2-3	NA
TGTGCCACCAGTGATTCCTGGGGTCATCAGCCCCAGCATTTT	CATSDSWGHQPQHF	NA	TRBV24-1	TRBJ1-5	many
TGTGCCAGCTCTTCTCCGCGGGAGGGCCGGTGGGGGACCCAGTACTTC	CASSSPREGRWGTQYF	TRBD2	TRBV11-2	TRBJ2-5	NA
TGCGCCAGCAGCCAAGGGGTCTCACCCCTCCACTTT	CASSQGVSPLHF	NA	TRBV4-1	TRBJ1-6	many
TGTGCCAGCAGCTTACGGGGCTCCGGAGCGGGTGGCGCAGATACGCAGTATTTT	CASSLRGSGAGGADTQYF	NA	TRBV7-3	TRBJ2-3	many
TGTGCCAGCAGCCAAGCGCGTCTAGCGGGCTACAATGAGCAGTTCTTC	CASSQARLAGYNEQFF	TRBD2	TRBV4-2	TRBJ2-1	many
TGTGCCAGCAGTTTCCCAGGTGAGCAGTTCTTC	CASSFPGEQFF	NA	TRBV12-3/TRBV12-4	TRBJ2-1	many
TGTGCCAGCAGACCTAGCGGGAGAGGTGAGGAGCAGTTCTTC	CASRPSGRGEEQFF	TRBD2	TRBV28	TRBJ2-1	NA
TGTGCTAGCAGCTACGGACAGGGAGGGGATGAGCAGTTCTTC	CASSYGQGGDEQFF	NA	TRBV7-7	TRBJ2-1	many
TGTGCCAGCAGCGTAGGGGCTAGCGGGAGCTATGAGCAGTTCTTC	CASSVGASGSYEQFF	TRBD2	TRBV9	TRBJ2-1	many
TGTGCCAGCAGCTTCCCTTTCTGGACAGGAGGTGACACCTTTGAGCTGTTTTTT	CASSFPFWTGGDTFELFF	TRBD1	TRBV7-8	TRBJ2-2	many
TGCGCCAGCAGCTTGGGACTAGCGGGCACCGGGGAGCTGTTTTTT	CASSLGLAGTGELFF	TRBD2	TRBV5-1	TRBJ2-2	many
TGTGCCACCAGCAGGGATCGATCGAACACCGGGGAGCTGTTTTTT	CATSRDRSNTGELFF	NA	TRBV15	TRBJ2-2	many
TGTGCCAGCAGCTTAATATCGGTGAATCCAGAGCAGTTCTTC	CASSLISVNPEQFF	NA	TRBV7-2	TRBJ2-1	many
TGTGCCAGCAGATCCCTTACGGGATGGAGCTCCTACAATGAGCAGTTCTTC	CASRSLTGWSSYNEQFF	NA	TRBV6-2/TRBV6-3	TRBJ2-1	many
TGTGCCAGCTCACCAGGTGTCCGAGGCGAGCAGTACTTC	CASSPGVRGEQYF	NA	TRBV18	TRBJ2-7	many
TGTGCCAGCAGCACCGGACTAGCTCTAGGAGAGACCCAGTACTTC	CASSTGLALGETQYF	TRBD2	TRBV9	TRBJ2-5	NA
TGTGCCAGCAGTTACGAATTGGGCCTAGCGGGGGTGTTGGACCAAGAGACCCAGTACTTC	CASSYELGLAGVLDQETQYF	TRBD2	TRBV6-2/TRBV6-3	TRBJ2-5	few
TGTGCCAGCGCACAGGGGAACATTCAGTACTTC	CASAQGNIQYF	TRBD1	TRBV6-2/TRBV6-3	TRBJ2-4	many
TGCAGTGCTAGGGACGACTGGGGCTCCTACGAGCAGTACTTC	CSARDDWGSYEQYF	NA	TRBV20-1	TRBJ2-7	few
TGCGCCAGCAGCCCGGGACTAGCGGGACCCAACACCGGGGAGCTGTTTTTT	CASSPGLAGPNTGELFF	TRBD2	TRBV5-1	TRBJ2-2	NA
TGTGCCAGCAGCTTAAGCGGCCCCTTACCGGGACTAGCGGGAGCCGGGGAGCTGTTTTTT	CASSLSGPLPGLAGAGELFF	TRBD2	TRBV7-3	TRBJ2-2	few
TGTGCCAGCTCACCACTGCCGACAGAGAGAAACACCATATATTTT	CASSPLPTERNTIYF	NA	TRBV18	TRBJ1-3	NA
TGTGCCAGCAGCCCCAGGCGGAGGACTAGCGGTTCCATCGAGTCCTACAATGAGCAGTTCTTC	CASSPRRRTSGSIESYNEQFF	TRBD2	TRBV7-6	TRBJ2-1	many
TGTGCCAGCAGCCAAGGAGCGGTCTCCTACAATGAGCAGTTCTTC	CASSQGAVSYNEQFF	NA	TRBV3-1	TRBJ2-1	many
TGCGCCAGCAGCCCACTAGCGGGAAACTCTGGGGCCAACGTCCTGACTTTC	CASSPLAGNSGANVLTF	TRBD2	TRBV5-1	TRBJ2-6	NA
TGTGCCAGCAGTTATGGTTGGGGGGATCGGAATGAGCAGTTCTTC	CASSYGWGDRNEQFF	NA	TRBV6-6	TRBJ2-1	many
TGTGCCAGCAGCCATCGTGACAGGCGGGGGTTGAACACTGAAGCTTTCTTT	CASSHRDRRGLNTEAFF	NA	TRBV14	TRBJ1-1	NA
TGTGCCAGCAGCCAACTAGCGGGAGGAGGGAATGAGCAGTTCTTC	CASSQLAGGGNEQFF	TRBD2	TRBV3-1	TRBJ2-1	many
TGTGCCAGCTCACCAGCGGTTAGGTCCGCTAGCACAGATACGCAGTATTTT	CASSPAVRSASTDTQYF	NA	TRBV18	TRBJ2-3	many
TGCAGCGTTGAAGAGGGGCAGGGGGCCATTCAGTACTTC	CSVEEGQGAIQYF	TRBD1	TRBV29-1	TRBJ2-4	NA
TGTGCCAGCTCTGGGACCTACGAGCAGTACTTC	CASSGTYEQYF	NA	TRBV18	TRBJ2-7	NA
TGTGCCATCAACGAGCGGTCCGACTCCTACGAGCAGTACTTC	CAINERSDSYEQYF	NA	TRBV10-3	TRBJ2-7	many
TGTGCCAGCAGCCTCGACAGTTTCAATCAGCCCCAGCATTTT	CASSLDSFNQPQHF	NA	TRBV7-9	TRBJ1-5	many
TGTGCCAGCAGCCAAGATAGGTGGCAGGGAACCTACAATGAGCAGTTCTTC	CASSQDRWQGTYNEQFF	NA	TRBV14	TRBJ2-1	many
TGCGCCAGCAGCTCCACAGGCCAAGAGACCCAGTACTTC	CASSSTGQETQYF	NA	TRBV5-1	TRBJ2-5	NA
TGTGCCAGCTCCCCGCGGTCAGATACGCAGTATTTT	CASSPRSDTQYF	NA	TRBV18	TRBJ2-3	many
TGTGCCAGCAGGTTGTTTGGATGGGACACCGGGGAGCTGTTTTTT	CASRLFGWDTGELFF	NA	TRBV6-6	TRBJ2-2	NA
TGCGCCAGCAGCCCCCCAGTGAACACAGATACGCAGTATTTT	CASSPPVNTDTQYF	NA	TRBV5-1	TRBJ2-3	NA
TGTGCCATCAATTCCGACGGGTACACTGAAGCTTTCTTT	CAINSDGYTEAFF	NA	TRBV10-3	TRBJ1-1	many